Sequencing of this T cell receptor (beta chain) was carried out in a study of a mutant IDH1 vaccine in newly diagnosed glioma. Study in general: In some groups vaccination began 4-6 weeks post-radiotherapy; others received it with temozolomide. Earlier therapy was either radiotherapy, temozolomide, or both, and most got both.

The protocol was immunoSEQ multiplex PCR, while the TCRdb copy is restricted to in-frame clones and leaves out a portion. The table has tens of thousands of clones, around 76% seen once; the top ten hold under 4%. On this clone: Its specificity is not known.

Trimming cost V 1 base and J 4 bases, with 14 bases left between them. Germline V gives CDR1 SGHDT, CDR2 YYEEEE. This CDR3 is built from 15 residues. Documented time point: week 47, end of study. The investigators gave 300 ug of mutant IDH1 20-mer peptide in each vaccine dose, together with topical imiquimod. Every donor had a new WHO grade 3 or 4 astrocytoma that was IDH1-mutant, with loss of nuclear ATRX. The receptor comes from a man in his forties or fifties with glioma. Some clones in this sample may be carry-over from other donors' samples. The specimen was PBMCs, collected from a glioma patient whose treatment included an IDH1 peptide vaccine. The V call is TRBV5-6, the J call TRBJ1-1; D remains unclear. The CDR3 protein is CASSLRVGGSTEAFF. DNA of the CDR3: TGTGCCAGCAGCTTGAGGGTTGGAGGGAGCACTGAAGCTTTCTTT.